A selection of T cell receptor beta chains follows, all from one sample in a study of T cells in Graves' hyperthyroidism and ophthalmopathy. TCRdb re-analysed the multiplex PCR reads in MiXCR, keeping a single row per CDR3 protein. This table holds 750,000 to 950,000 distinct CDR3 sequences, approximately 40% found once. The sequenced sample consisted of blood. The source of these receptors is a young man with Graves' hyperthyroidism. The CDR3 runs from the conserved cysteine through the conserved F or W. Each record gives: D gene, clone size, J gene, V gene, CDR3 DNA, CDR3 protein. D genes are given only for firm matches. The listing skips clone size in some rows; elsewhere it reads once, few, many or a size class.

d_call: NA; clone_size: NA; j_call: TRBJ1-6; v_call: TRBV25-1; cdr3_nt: TGTGCCAGCAGTGCCTCCCGGGATCCTAATTCACCCCTCCACTTT; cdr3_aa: CASSASRDPNSPLHF
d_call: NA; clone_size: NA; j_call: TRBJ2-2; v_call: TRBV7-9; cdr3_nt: TGTGCCAGCAGCTTAGCCAGGGTAACCACCGGGGAGCTGTTTTTT; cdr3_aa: CASSLARVTTGELFF
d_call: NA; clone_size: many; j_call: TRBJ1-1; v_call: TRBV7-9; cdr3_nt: TGTGCCAGCAGCTTAGGTCGGACCGTTAACACTGAAGCTTTCTTT; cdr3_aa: CASSLGRTVNTEAFF
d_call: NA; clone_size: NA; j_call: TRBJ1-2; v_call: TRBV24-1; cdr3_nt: TGTGCCACCAGTGATTTGAGGGGGACTGGCTACACCTTC; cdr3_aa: CATSDLRGTGYTF
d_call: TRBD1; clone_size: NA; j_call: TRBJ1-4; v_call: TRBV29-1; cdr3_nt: TGCAGCGTTGTATCGGGACAGGCTAATGAAAAACTGTTTTTT; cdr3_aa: CSVVSGQANEKLFF
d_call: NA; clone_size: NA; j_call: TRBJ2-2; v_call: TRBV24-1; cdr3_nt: TGTGACCACAGCGCCGGGGGCGGGGAGCTGTTTTTT; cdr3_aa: CDHSAGGGELFF
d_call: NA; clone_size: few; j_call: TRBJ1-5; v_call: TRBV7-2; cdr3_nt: TGTGCCAGCAGCCCCCAGGGGATGGGCAATCAGCCCCAGCATTTT; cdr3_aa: CASSPQGMGNQPQHF
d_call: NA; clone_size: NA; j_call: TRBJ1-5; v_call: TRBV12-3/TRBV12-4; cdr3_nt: TGTGCCAGCAGTGGCCGGGGGGATACCGTTCAGCCCCAGCATTTT; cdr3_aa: CASSGRGDTVQPQHF
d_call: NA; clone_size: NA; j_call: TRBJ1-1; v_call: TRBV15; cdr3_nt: TGTGCCGCCAGCAGCTTGGCGGGGGTTAACACTGAAGCTTTCTTT; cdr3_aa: CAASSLAGVNTEAFF
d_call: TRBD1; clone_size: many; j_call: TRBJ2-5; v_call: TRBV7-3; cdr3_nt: TGTGCCAGCAGCACCACTGGGACAGGAGGGACCCAGTACTTC; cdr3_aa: CASSTTGTGGTQYF
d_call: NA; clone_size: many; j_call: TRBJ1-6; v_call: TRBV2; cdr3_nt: TGTGCCAGCAGTTCGGACAGCCTCTCCTATAATTCACCCCTCCACTTT; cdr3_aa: CASSSDSLSYNSPLHF
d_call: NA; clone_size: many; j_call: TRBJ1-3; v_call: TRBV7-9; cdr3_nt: TGTGCCAGCAGCTTAGGGACGCTCTCTGGAAACACCATATATTTT; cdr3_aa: CASSLGTLSGNTIYF
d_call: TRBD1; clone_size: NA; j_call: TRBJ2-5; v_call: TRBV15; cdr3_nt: TGTGCCACCAGCAGAGAATTAGGGGGCAGCGGCAGCCAAGAGACCCAGTACTTC; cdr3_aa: CATSRELGGSGSQETQYF
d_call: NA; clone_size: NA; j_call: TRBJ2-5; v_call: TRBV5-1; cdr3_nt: TGCGCCAGCAGTGACCCTGCCCCCCAAGAGACCCAGTACTTC; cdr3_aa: CASSDPAPQETQYF
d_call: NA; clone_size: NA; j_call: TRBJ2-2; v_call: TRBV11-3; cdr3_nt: TGTGCCAGCAGCTTAGGAAGGGGCCGATCGAACACCGGGGAGCTGTTTTTT; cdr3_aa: CASSLGRGRSNTGELFF
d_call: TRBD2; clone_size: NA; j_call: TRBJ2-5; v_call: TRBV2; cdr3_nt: TGTGCCAGCAGTGCCCAACCGGGACTAGCGGGGGAGACCCAGTACTTC; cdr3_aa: CASSAQPGLAGETQYF
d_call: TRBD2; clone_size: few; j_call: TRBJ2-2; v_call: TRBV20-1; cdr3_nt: TGCAGTGCTAGTCCTAGCGGGGGGAACACCGGGGAGCTGTTTTTT; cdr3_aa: CSASPSGGNTGELFF
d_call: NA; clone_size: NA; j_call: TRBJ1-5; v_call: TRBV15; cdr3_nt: TGTGCCACCAGCAGAGATAGGCACCGGGGCAATCAGCCCCAGCATTTT; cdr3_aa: CATSRDRHRGNQPQHF
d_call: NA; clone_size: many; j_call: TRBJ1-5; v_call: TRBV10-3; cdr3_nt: TGTGCCATCAGTGAGTTTCTGGGTAGCAATCAGCCCCAGCATTTT; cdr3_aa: CAISEFLGSNQPQHF
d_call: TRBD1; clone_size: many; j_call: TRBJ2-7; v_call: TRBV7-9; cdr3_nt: TGTGCCAGCACCGGGACAGCATACGAGCAGTACTTC; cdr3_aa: CASTGTAYEQYF
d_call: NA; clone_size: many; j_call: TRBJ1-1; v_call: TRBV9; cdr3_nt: TGTGCCAGCAGCGTGGCGACGAACACTGAAGCTTTCTTT; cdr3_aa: CASSVATNTEAFF
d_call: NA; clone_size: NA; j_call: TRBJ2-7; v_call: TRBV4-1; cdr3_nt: TGCGCCAGCAGCCAAGATCGATGGGGGGCTGGGGAGCAGTACTTC; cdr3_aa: CASSQDRWGAGEQYF
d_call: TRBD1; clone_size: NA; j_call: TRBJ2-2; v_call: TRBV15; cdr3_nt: TGTGCCACCAGCAGTCTCCGGACAGGGGACACCGGGGAGCTGTTTTTT; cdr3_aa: CATSSLRTGDTGELFF
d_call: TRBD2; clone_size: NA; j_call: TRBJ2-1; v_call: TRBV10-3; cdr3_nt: TGTGCCATCAGTGGGTTCGGGACTAGCGGAAACAATGAGCAGTTCTTC; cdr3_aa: CAISGFGTSGNNEQFF
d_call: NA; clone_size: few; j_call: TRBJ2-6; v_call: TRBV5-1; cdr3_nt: TGCGCCAGCACCTTCCTAGAGCCTGGGGCCAACGTCCTGACTTTC; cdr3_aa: CASTFLEPGANVLTF
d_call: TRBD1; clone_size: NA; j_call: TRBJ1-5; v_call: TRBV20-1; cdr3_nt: TGCAGTGCTAGTGGGGGGACAGGGGGAAATCAGCCCCAGCATTTT; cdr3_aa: CSASGGTGGNQPQHF
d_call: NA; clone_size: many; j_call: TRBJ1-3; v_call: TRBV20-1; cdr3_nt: TGCAGTGCTAGAGATCGTCTGACAGCACCTCCGGGTGATTTT; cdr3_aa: CSARDRLTAPPGDF
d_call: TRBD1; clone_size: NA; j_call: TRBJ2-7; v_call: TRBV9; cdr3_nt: TGTGCCAGCAGCACCGGGACAGGGGCTTCTGACGAGCAGTACTTC; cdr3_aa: CASSTGTGASDEQYF
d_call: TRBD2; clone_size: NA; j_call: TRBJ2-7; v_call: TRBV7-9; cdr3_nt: TGTGCCAGCAGTGCCGCTTCGGGGGGGCAGTACGAGCAGTACTTC; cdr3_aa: CASSAASGGQYEQYF
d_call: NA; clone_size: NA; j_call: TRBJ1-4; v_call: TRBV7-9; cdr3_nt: TGTGCCAGCAGGGCCGCGGGGGAAAAACTGTTTTTT; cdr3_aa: CASRAAGEKLFF
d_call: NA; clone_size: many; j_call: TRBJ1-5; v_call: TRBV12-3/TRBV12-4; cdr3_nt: TGTGCCAGCAGTTTGGTCGGTGTGCGCAATCAGCCCCAGCATTTT; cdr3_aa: CASSLVGVRNQPQHF
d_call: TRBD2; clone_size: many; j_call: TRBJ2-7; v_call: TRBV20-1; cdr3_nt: TGCAGTGCCGCGACTAGCGGGAGGGATTACGAGCAGTACTTC; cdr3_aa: CSAATSGRDYEQYF
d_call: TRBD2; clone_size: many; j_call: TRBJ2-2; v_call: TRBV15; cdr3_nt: TGTGCCACCAGCCTAGCGGGAACCGGGGAGCTGTTTTTT; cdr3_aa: CATSLAGTGELFF
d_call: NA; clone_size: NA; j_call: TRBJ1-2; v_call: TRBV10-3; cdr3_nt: TGTGCCATCAAAGGACGAGATGGCTACACCTTC; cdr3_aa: CAIKGRDGYTF